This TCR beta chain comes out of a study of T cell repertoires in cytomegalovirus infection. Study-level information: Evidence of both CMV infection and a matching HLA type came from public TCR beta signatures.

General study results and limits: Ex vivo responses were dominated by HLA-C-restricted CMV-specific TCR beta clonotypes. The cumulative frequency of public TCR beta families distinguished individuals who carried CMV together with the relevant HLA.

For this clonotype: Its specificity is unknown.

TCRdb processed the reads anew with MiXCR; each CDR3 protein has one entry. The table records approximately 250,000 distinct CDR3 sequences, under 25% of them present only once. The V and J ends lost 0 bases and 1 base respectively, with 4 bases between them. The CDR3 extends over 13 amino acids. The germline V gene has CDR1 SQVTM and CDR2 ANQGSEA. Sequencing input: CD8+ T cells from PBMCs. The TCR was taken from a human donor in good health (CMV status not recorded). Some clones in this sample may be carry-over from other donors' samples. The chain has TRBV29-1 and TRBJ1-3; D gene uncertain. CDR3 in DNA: TGCAGCGTTGAAGATGGGTCTGGAAACACCATATATTTT. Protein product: CSVEDGSGNTIYF. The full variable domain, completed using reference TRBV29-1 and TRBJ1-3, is SAVISQKPSRDICQRGTSLTIQCQVDSQVTMMFWYRQQPGQSLTLIATANQGSEATYESGFVIDKFPISRPNLTFSTLTVSNMSPEDSSIYLCSVEDGSGNTIYFGEGSWLTVV.